This record concerns one T cell receptor beta chain sequence. The table lists this clonotype with a count of one. Its antigen is not yet known. No much larger clonotype is one base removed from it; base qualities were not supplied. Support from one read is weak. The CDR3, from cysteine to phenylalanine, totals 14 residues. The CDR3 DNA has 42 bases and is translated from base 1. The germline V gene encodes CDR1 SGHRS and CDR2 YFSETQ. V sheds 4 bases and J sheds 4 bases, leaving 11 bases between their ends. This sample was included in a study of vaccination and CD4 T cells after COVID-19 (dated by TCRdb to between 2020 and 2023). In terms of the full investigation: Every convalescent patient had a positive nasal swab PCR test for SARS-CoV-2, with mild disease in nine patients and severe disease in one. The convalescent cohort included six males and four females, with two Hispanic individuals, seven Caucasians, two Asians and one multiracial person. Participants got two doses of the Pfizer-BioNTech BNT162b2 vaccine (n=8) or two doses of the Moderna mRNA-1273 vaccine (n=2). Post-COVID blood samples were collected from convalescent patients a median of about 92 days after diagnosis, with a range of about 35 to 180 days. Post-vaccine blood samples were obtained a median of approximately 70 days after the second vaccine dose, with a range of about 12 to 241 days. Culture stimuli were overlapping spike peptide pools from SARS-CoV-2 and from the common cold coronaviruses HCoV-NL63, HCoV-OC43 and HCoV-229E. Control cultures used a CEFX viral epitope pool as positive control, an HIV-1 Nef peptide pool as negative control, or no peptide. In ten to eleven COVID-19 convalescent patients and a handful of infection-naive healthy vaccine recipients, the spike-specific CD4+ TCR repertoire before mRNA vaccination was compared with the repertoire after mRNA vaccination. General conclusions and limits of the study: Among convalescent patients, a median about 86% of the SARS-CoV-2-reactive clones seen after vaccination appeared only after vaccination, which suggests priming specific to the vaccine. Of the vaccine-specific clones in convalescent patients, 304 of 307, or nearly all, reacted only to SARS-CoV-2 spike and did not cross-react with common cold coronaviruses. The median number of SARS-CoV-2-reactive clonotypes rose from under 25 after infection to 38 after vaccination, but the change was not significant. The study included relatively few convalescent patients and did not analyze early timepoints after natural infection.

The sample's treatment or condition label, in plain terms: approximately nine-day PBMC culture with coronavirus spike peptide pools or control peptides (ViraFEST assay). To expand antigen-specific T cells with peptide pools and then pick out the expanded clonotypes through TCR sequencing, the study relied on the ViraFEST assay. The convalescent patients' positive SARS-CoV-2 PCR tests fell between March and December 2020, which was before the Alpha, Beta and Delta variants emerged in the United States. Each well held about 2.2 million PBMCs cultured in IMDM containing about 5% human AB serum and approximately 9.4 IU/ml IL-2, with about 10 ug/ml peptide pools added. On days 3 and 7, half of the culture medium was replaced with fresh IL-2-containing medium. Once the cells had been in culture for about 10 days, the EasySep CD4+ T cell isolation kit was used to isolate CD4+ T cells by negative selection. PBMCs were separated from whole blood using Ficoll-Paque Plus gradient centrifugation and then either used fresh or cryopreserved at -140C. Each culture condition was generally run in triplicate wells.

Library method: PCR. At the Johns Hopkins FTIC core, DNA from the cultured CD4+ T cells underwent TCR sequencing with the Oncomine TCR Beta short-read assay. The QIAamp micro DNA kit was used to extract genomic DNA from the cultured CD4+ T cells. The Oncomine TCR Beta libraries from cultured CD4+ T cells were pooled using unique dual indexes and then sequenced on an Illumina iSeq 100. Per the original workflow: Non-productive sequences were removed, and CDR3s that did not start with C, did not end with F or W, or were shorter than 7 amino acids were discarded. The MANAFEST web application identified antigen-specific clonotypes by comparing peptide-stimulated wells against reference wells and other culture wells. For a clone to be called positive, the clone needed an FDR below 0.05, an odds ratio above 5, and a productive frequency above 0.1% in at least two of three replicate wells. A clonotype counted as cross-reactive if it showed significant expansion both in the SARS-CoV-2 spike wells and in at least one common cold coronavirus spike condition. CDR3 homology was assessed with Levenshtein distances (stringdist) and unrooted phylogenetic trees (ape) in R version 3.6.1. TCRdb reprocessed the public reads (quality trimming at Q25 with fastp, clone calling with MiXCR) and kept in-frame beta chains. When rows share a CDR3 protein, they turn into one entry using the most common DNA and genes. V and J calls and clone size were set by TCRdb, not the authors. The sample yields over 2,000 distinct CDR3 sequences; over 25% were counted once. Jointly, the top ten make up about 27% of the sample.

The chain couples TRBV5-1 to TRBJ2-2; the D gene cannot be resolved reliably. The material was CD4+ T cells from blood, cultured in vitro, obtained after SARS-CoV-2 vaccination. The TCR sequence derives from a human donor who had recovered from COVID-19. The CDR3 here reads CASSLLARTGELFF. The nucleotide sequence is TGCGCCAGCAGCCTACTGGCTCGCACCGGGGAGCTGTTTTTT.